This T cell receptor (beta chain) originates from a study of beta chain features in type 1 diabetes. General study findings and limits: Within patients, naive, central memory and Treg TCRB repertoires seemed more similar than within healthy donors. Among all four CD4+ subsets, Type 1 diabetes patients had TCRB CDR3s that were moderately but significantly shorter.

Since all of the isolated RNA was reverse transcribed, expressed TCRB transcripts were what got sequenced. Assay: immunoSEQ multiplex PCR; the TCRdb copy retains only in-frame clones and omits some. Among about 260,000 clones, roughly 20% were seen once, and the ten largest hold about 0.028%. A remark on this clone: The antigen is undetermined.

Germline CDR1 reads GTSNPN; CDR2 reads SVGIG (reference sequence). This CDR3 has 15 residues. Trimming removed 2 bases from V and 7 bases from J; junction bases left unmatched: 9. J is TRBJ2-2 and V is TRBV30; 8 positions agree with TRBD2. The sample comprised naive CD4+ T cells from blood. This receptor was obtained from a woman aged 40 to 50 with type 1 diabetes. The CDR3 nucleotides are TGTGCCTGGAGTCCCTGGACTAGCAGGGACGGGGAGCTGTTTTTT. It codes for CAWSPWTSRDGELFF.